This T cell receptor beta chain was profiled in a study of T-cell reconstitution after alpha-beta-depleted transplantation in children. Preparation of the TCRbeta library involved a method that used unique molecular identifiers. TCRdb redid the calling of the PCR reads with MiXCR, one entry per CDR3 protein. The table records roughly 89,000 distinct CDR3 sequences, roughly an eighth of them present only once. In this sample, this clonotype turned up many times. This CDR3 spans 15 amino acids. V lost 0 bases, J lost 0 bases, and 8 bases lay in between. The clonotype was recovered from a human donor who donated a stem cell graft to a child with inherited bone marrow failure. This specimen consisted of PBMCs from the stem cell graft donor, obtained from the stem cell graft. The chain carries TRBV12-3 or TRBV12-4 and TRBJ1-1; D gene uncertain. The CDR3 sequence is CASSLARRLNTEAFF. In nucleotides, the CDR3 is TGTGCCAGCAGTTTAGCGCGGCGGTTGAACACTGAAGCTTTCTTT.